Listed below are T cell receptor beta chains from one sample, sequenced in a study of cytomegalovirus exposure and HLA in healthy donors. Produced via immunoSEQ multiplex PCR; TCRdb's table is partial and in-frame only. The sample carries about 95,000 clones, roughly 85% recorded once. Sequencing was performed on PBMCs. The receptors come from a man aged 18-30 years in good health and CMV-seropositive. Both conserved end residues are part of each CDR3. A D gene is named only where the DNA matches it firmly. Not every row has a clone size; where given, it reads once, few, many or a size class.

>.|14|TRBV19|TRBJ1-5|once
TGTGCCAGCCTAGACCGTGGCGGAGATCAGCCCCAGCATTTT
CASLDRGGDQPQHF
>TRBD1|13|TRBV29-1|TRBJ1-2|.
TGCAGCGTACAACAGGGGACCCTCTATGGCTACACCTTC
CSVQQGTLYGYTF
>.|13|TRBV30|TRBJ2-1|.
TGTGCCTGGAGTGGGCGGGGTCACAATGAGCAGTTCTTC
CAWSGRGHNEQFF
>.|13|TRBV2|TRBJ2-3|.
TGTGCCAGCAGTGTGGAGACTCGGGATACGCAGTATTTT
CASSVETRDTQYF
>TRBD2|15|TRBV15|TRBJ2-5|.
TGTGCCACCAGCAGCCAGCGGGAGCCCCAAGAGACCCAGTACTTC
CATSSQREPQETQYF
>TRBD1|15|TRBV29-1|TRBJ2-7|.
TGCAGCGTTGAAGACCCCTCCGACAGGGAGTACGAGCAGTACTTC
CSVEDPSDREYEQYF
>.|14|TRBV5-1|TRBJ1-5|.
TGCGCCAGCAGCTTGACGACAGGCGTTCAGCCCCAGCATTTT
CASSLTTGVQPQHF
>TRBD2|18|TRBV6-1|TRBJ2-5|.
TGTGCCAGCAGTGAAGCGCTTCCATGGGGGGGGTTCCAAGAGACCCAGTACTTC
CASSEALPWGGFQETQYF
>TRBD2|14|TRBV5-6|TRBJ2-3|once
TGTGCCAGCAGCTTATCACTAGCGGGAGCTAAGCAGTATTTT
CASSLSLAGAKQYF
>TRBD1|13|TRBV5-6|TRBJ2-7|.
TGTGCCAGCAGGAGGACAGGGTTCTACGAGCAGTACTTC
CASRRTGFYEQYF
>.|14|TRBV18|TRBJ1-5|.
TGTGCCAGCTCATCGGGGTCTGGGGATCAGCCCCAGCATTTT
CASSSGSGDQPQHF
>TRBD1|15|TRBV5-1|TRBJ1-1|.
TGCGCCAGCAGCTCGACAGGGGTCCTGAACACTGAAGCTTTCTTT
CASSSTGVLNTEAFF
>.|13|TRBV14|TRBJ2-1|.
TGTGCCAGCAGCCAAGGTCTGGAGAATGAGCAGTTCTTC
CASSQGLENEQFF
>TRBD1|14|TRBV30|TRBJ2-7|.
TGTGCCTGCGCTGCCGGGACAGGATCCTACGAGCAGTACTTC
CACAAGTGSYEQYF
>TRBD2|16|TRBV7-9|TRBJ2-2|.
TGTGCCAGCAGCTTTCAGCGGGACGGGAACACCGGGGAGCTGTTTTTT
CASSFQRDGNTGELFF
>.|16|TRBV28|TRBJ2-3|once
TGTGCCAGCACCACCTACCGGGACACTAGCACAGATACGCAGTATTTT
CASTTYRDTSTDTQYF
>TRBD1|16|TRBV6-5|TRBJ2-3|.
TGTGCCAGCAGTTACTCGACAGGGGGAAGCACAGATACGCAGTATTTT
CASSYSTGGSTDTQYF
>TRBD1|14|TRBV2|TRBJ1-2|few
TGTGCCAGCACACAGACAGGGGGCGGCTATGGCTACACCTTC
CASTQTGGGYGYTF
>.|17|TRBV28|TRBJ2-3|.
TGTGCCAGCAGTTTAGGCTCAGGGGCCGCTTTCACAGATACGCAGTATTTT
CASSLGSGAAFTDTQYF
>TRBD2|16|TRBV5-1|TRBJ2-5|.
TGCGCCAGCAGCCCCGGATCACTAGCGGGAGCCGAGACCCAGTACTTC
CASSPGSLAGAETQYF
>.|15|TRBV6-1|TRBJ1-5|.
TGTGCCAGCAGAACAGGACAGTATAGCAATCAGCCCCAGCATTTT
CASRTGQYSNQPQHF
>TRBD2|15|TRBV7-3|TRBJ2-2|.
TGTGCCAGCAGCAGCGGGACTAGCCAAGACGGGGAGCTGTTTTTT
CASSSGTSQDGELFF
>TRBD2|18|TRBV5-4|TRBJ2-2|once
TGTGCCAGCAGCTCCGGACTAGCGGGAGGCCCACATTCCGGGGAGCTGTTTTTT
CASSSGLAGGPHSGELFF
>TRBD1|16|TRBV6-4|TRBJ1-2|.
TGTGCCAGCAGTGAAGTCGCGGGACAGGGGGCGGATGGCTACACCTTC
CASSEVAGQGADGYTF